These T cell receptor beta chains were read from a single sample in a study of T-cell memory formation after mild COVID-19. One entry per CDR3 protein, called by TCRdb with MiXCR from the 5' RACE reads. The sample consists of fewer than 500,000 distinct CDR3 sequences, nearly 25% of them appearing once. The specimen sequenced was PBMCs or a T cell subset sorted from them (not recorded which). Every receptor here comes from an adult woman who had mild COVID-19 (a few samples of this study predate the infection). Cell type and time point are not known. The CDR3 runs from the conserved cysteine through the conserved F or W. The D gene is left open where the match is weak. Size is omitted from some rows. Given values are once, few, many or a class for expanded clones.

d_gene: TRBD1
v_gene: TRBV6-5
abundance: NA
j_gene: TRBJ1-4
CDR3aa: CASSRTGSDEKLFF
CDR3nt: TGTGCCAGCAGTAGGACAGGATCGGATGAAAAACTGTTTTTT

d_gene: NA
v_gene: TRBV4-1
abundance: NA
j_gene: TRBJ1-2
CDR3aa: CASSQPKNYGYTF
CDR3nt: TGCGCCAGCAGCCAGCCTAAGAACTATGGCTACACCTTC

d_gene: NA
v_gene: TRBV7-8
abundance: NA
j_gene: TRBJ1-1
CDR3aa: CASIRARLGEAFF
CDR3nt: TGTGCCAGCATCCGCGCCCGACTCGGTGAAGCTTTCTTT

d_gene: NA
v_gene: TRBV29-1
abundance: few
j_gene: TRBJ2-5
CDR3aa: CSVPARETQYF
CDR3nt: TGCAGCGTTCCAGCACGGGAGACCCAGTACTTC

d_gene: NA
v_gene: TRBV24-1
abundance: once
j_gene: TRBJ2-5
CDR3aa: CATSAVLGEETQYF
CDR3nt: TGTGCCACCAGTGCGGTATTAGGGGAAGAGACCCAGTACTTC

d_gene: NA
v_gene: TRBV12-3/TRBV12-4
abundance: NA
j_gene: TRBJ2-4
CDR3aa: CASSLSGKRINIQYF
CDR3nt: TGTGCCAGCAGTTTGTCCGGGAAGCGAATAAACATTCAGTACTTC

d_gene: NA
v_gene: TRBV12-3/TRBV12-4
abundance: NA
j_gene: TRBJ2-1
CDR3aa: CASNIQHGFYNEQFF
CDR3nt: TGTGCCAGCAATATCCAACATGGTTTCTACAATGAGCAGTTCTTC

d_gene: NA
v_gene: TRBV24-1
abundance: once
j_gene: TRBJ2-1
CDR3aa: CATSDVTDNEQFF
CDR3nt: TGTGCCACCAGTGATGTGACAGACAATGAGCAGTTCTTC

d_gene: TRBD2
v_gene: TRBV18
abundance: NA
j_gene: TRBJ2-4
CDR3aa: CASSPQRGLGETKNIQYF
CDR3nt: TGTGCCAGCTCACCACAGCGGGGACTAGGGGAAACCAAAAACATTCAGTACTTC

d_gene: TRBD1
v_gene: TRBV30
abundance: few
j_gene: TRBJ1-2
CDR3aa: CAWSAGTGPHGYTF
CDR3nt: TGTGCCTGGAGTGCCGGGACAGGCCCTCATGGCTACACCTTC

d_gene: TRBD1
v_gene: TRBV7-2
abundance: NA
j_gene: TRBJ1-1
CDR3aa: CASSSYDRDGNTEAFF
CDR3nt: TGTGCCAGCAGCTCATATGACAGGGACGGAAACACTGAAGCTTTCTTT

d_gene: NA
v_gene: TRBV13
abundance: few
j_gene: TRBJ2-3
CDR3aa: CASSSPTLGTQYF
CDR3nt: TGTGCCAGCAGCTCCCCGACTTTGGGTACGCAGTATTTT

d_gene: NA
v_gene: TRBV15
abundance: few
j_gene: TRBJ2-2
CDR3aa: CATSRAETGEEQTGELFF
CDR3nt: TGTGCCACCAGCAGAGCTGAAACGGGAGAGGAGCAGACCGGGGAGCTGTTTTTT

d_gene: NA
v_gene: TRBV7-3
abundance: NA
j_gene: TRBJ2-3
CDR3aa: CASSLLARGTDTQYF
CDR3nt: TGTGCCAGCAGCCTCCTAGCGAGGGGGACAGATACGCAGTATTTT